Listed here is a single T cell receptor (beta chain). For TCRbeta, the library was prepared with unique molecular identifiers. TCRdb passed the PCR reads through MiXCR, listing each CDR3 protein once. Counted here are around 670,000 distinct CDR3 sequences, about an eighth occurring once; the ten biggest clones make up 0.79%. These data belong to a study of T-cell reconstitution after alpha-beta-depleted transplantation in children. With 2 bases removed from V and 10 bases from J, the gap between germline ends came to 12 bases. The CDR3 sequence is 13 residues long. The starting material was PBMCs, obtained before TCRalphabeta/CD19-depleted stem cell transplant. The sequence came from a girl under 10 years old with congenital amegakaryocytic thrombocytopenia, due to receive a stem cell transplant. V and J are TRBV12-3 or TRBV12-4 and TRBJ2-1, with D perhaps matching TRBD2 (6 bases). In nucleotides, the CDR3 is TGTGCCAGCAGTTTATTGGCTCGGGGGGAGCAGTTCTTC. Translated, it gives CASSLLARGEQFF.